The sequence of this TCR beta chain was determined in a study of blood T cell repertoires in COVID-19. About the study: From T cells, B-cell-depleted T cells, or PBMCs came the material, which was cDNA or gDNA.

Across 20 to 25 US areas, participants ranged in age from about 18 to 90 years. The study assigned cohorts using participant-reported clinical history. In germline, CDR1 is MNHEY, CDR2 SVGAGI. Trimming pared 6 bases from V and 5 bases from J, leaving 16 bases between. The CDR3 loop spans 14 amino acids. Original handling: Researchers report that nucleated cell counts were estimated from reference gene primer amplification. This table comes from immunoSEQ multiplex PCR, and its TCRdb copy is limited to in-frame clones, with some not included. The V and J calls and clone size are taken from that table; D and trimming were inferred from the DNA. The sample has roughly 250,000 clones; 88% are singletons.

The TCR comes from a woman between 40 and 50 years old with acute COVID-19. V and J are TRBV6-5 and TRBJ1-1; D uncertain. The source material was PBMCs or T cells enriched from blood (not recorded which). CDR3 nucleotide sequence: TGTGCCAGCAGCCCGGTCTCCATCGGGACTGAAGCTTTCTTT. The encoded protein is CASSPVSIGTEAFF.